This TCR beta chain was identified during a study of identical twins. The study's findings and limits: Models underpredicted monozygotic twin sharing of out-of-frame TCR alpha.

The sample holds many counts of this clonotype. The antigen is unknown. This CDR3 contains 14 residues. The germline V gene encodes CDR1 SGHRS and CDR2 YFSETQ. Trimming left V 3 bases short and J 1 base short, with 10 bases between. One entry per CDR3 protein results from TCRdb running MiXCR on the 5' RACE reads. Counted here are under 1 million distinct CDR3 sequences, 9% to 15% occurring once; the ten biggest clones make up around 1.6%. The same specimen was also included in a second study, on yellow fever vaccine responses in identical twins.

The V call is TRBV5-1, the J call TRBJ2-5, with D possibly matching TRBD2 (6 bases). The sample consisted of PBMCs. The receptor's source is a woman between 18 and 29 years old in good health. CDR3 region: CASSYRGSQETQYF. The CDR3 coding sequence is TGCGCCAGCAGCTACCGGGGGAGCCAAGAGACCCAGTACTTC.